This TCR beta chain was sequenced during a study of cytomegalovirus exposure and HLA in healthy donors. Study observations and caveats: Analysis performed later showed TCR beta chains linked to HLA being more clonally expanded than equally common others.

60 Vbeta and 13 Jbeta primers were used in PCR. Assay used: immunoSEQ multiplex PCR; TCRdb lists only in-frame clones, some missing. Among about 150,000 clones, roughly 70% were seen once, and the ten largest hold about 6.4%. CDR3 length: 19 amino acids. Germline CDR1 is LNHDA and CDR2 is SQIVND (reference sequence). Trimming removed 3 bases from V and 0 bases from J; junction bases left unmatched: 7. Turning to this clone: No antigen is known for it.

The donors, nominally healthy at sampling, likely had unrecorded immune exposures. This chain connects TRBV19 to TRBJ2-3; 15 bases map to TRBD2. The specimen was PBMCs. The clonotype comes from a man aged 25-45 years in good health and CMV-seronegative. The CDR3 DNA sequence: TGTGCCAGTAGTATGGGACTAGCGGGGGGCTCGTGGAGCACAGATACGCAGTATTTT. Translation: CASSMGLAGGSWSTDTQYF.